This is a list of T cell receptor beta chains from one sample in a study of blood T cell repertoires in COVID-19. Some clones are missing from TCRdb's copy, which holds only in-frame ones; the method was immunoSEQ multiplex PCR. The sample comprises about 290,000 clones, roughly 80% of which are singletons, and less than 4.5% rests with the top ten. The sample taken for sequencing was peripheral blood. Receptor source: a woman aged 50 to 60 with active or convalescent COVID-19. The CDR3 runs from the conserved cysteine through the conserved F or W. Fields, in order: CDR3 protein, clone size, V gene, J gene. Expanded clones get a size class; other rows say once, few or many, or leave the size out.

CASSSDPGQGNTEAFF	-	TRBV5-1	TRBJ1-1
CASSPIPQVNTEAFF	-	TRBV18	TRBJ1-1
CASSDARRSYEQYF	-	TRBV6-1	TRBJ2-7
CASSSRTGVVEGAFF	-	TRBV4-2	TRBJ1-1
CASSTPPGAVGETQYF	-	TRBV7-3	TRBJ2-5
CASSLKPPYGGINEQFF	-	TRBV27	TRBJ2-1
CASSQGTGLSPLHF	few	TRBV3-1/TRBV3-2	TRBJ1-6
CSASVNLNTGELFF	once	TRBV20-1	TRBJ2-2
CSGGTTGEAFF	-	TRBV29-1	TRBJ1-1
CASSSAAGGTNSPLHF	-	TRBV5-1	TRBJ1-6
CAIWVLATDTQYF	-	TRBV10-3	TRBJ2-3
CASTMGTTYYEQYF	-	TRBV6-5	TRBJ2-7
CASSPTGRDEKLFF	-	TRBV18	TRBJ1-4
CSVDRVLSYGHTF	-	TRBV29-1	TRBJ1-2
CASSKRRGDPDTEAFF	-	TRBV19	TRBJ1-1
CATSRDYDGGEQYF	-	TRBV15	TRBJ2-7
CASSPEGRETQYF	-	TRBV3-1/TRBV3-2	TRBJ2-5
CATSRGVNAGANVLTF	-	TRBV24-1	TRBJ2-6
CASSITGFNLHF	-	TRBV12-3/TRBV12-4	TRBJ1-6
CAISGPGLHYGYTF	-	TRBV10-3	TRBJ1-2
CASGVRRSGPYEQYF	-	TRBV6-6	TRBJ2-7
CASSRDRGFGGYTF	few	TRBV7-2	TRBJ1-2